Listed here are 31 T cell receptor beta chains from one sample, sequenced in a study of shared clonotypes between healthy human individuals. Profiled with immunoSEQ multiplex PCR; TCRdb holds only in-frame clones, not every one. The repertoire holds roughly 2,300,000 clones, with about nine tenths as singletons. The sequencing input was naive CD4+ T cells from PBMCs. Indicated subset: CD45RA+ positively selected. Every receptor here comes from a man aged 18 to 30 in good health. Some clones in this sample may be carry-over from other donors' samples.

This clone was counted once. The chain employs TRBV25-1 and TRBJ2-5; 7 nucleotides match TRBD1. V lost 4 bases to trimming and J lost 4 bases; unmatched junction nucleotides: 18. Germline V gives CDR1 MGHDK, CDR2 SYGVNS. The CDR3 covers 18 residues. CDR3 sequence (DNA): TGTGCCAGCAGTGCAAAACCCCTCGGGACAGTGGGGCGAGAGACCCAGTACTTC. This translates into CASSAKPLGTVGRETQYF.

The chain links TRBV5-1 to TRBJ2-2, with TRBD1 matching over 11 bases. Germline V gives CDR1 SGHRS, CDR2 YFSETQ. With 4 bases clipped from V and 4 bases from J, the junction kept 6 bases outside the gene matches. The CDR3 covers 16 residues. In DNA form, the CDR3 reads TGCGCCAGCAGCCCCCCAGGGACAGGGGGCACCGGGGAGCTGTTTTTT. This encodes CASSPPGTGGTGELFF.

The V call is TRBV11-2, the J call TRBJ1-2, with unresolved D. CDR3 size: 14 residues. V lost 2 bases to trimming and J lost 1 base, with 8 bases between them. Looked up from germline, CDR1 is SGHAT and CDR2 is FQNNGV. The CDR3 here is CASSLRTVNYGYTF. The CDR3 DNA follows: TGTGCCAGCAGCTTAAGGACCGTTAACTATGGCTACACCTTC.

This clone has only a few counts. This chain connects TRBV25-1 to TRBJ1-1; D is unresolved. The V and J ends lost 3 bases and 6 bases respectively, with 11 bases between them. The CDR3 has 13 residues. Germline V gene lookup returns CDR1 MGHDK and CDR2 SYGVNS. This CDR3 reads CASSDSGRSEAFF. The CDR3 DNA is TGTGCCAGCAGTGATTCCGGAAGGTCTGAAGCTTTCTTT.

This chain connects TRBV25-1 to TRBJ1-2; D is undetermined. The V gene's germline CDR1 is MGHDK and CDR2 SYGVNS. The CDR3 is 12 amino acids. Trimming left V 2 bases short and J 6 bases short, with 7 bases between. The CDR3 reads CASSENVDGYTF. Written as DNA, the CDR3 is TGTGCCAGCAGTGAAAACGTCGATGGCTACACCTTC.

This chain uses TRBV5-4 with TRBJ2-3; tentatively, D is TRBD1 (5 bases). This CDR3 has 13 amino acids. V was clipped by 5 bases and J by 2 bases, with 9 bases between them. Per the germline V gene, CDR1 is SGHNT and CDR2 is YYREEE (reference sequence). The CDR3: CASRQGTTDTQYF. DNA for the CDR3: TGTGCCAGCAGGCAGGGTACCACAGATACGCAGTATTTT.

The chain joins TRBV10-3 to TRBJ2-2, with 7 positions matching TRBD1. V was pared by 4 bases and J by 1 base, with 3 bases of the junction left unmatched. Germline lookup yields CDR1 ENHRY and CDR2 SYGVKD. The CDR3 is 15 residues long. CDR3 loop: CAISARTGNTGELFF. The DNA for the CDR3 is TGTGCCATCAGTGCAAGGACAGGGAACACCGGGGAGCTGTTTTTT.

CDR3 loop: CASSQVKGDSGAWTFEQFF. In DNA, the CDR3 is TGCGCCAGCAGCCAAGTAAAGGGAGACAGCGGGGCCTGGACCTTTGAGCAGTTCTTC. V is TRBV4-1 and J is TRBJ2-1, with 7 bases matching TRBD2. Trimming cost V 1 base and J 9 bases; bases outside gene matches: 21. The germline CDR1 and CDR2 sequences are MGHRA and YSYEKL. This CDR3 region has 19 residues.

The CDR3 spells CASSRGPGTSSYEQYF. DNA for the CDR3: TGCGCCAGCAGCCGAGGCCCGGGAACCAGCTCCTACGAGCAGTACTTC. This chain connects TRBV4-1 to TRBJ2-7, with D maybe TRBD2 (5 bases). The CDR3 has 16 residues. The germline CDR1 and CDR2 sequences are MGHRA and YSYEKL. V was pared by 4 bases and J by 0 bases, with 16 bases between.

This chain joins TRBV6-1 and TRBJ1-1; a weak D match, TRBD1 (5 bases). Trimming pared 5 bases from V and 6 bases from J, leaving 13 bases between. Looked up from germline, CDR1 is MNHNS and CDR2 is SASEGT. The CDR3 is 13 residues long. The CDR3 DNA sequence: TGTGCCAGCAGTTATGGGGGTGACGCTGAAGCTTTCTTT. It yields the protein CASSYGGDAEAFF.

The CDR3 sequence is CASIPVGPSNQPQHF. Here the CDR3 DNA reads TGTGCCAGCATTCCGGTCGGCCCTAGCAATCAGCCCCAGCATTTT. The chain is built from TRBV28 and TRBJ1-5; D not certain. This CDR3 comprises 15 residues. Germline CDR1 is MDHEN and CDR2 is SYDVKM. Trimming removed 7 bases from V and 0 bases from J, with 13 bases in between.

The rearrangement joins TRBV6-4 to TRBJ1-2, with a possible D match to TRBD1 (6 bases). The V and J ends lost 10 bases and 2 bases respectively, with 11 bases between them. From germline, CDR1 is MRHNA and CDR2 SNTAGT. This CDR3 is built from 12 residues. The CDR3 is CATPQGNYGYTF. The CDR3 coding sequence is TGTGCCACCCCCCAGGGGAACTATGGCTACACCTTC.

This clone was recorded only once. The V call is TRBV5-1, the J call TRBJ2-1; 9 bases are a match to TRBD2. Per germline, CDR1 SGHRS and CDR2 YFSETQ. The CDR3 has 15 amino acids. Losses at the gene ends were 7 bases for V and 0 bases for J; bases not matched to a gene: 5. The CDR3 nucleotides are TGCGCCAGCGCCTTTAGCGGGAGCTCCTACAATGAGCAGTTCTTC. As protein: CASAFSGSSYNEQFF.

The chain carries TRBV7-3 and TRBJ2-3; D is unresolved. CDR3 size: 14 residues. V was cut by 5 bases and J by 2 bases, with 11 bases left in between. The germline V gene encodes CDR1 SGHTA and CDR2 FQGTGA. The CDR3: CASSLQTVTDTQYF. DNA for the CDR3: TGTGCCAGCAGCCTACAGACGGTCACAGATACGCAGTATTTT.

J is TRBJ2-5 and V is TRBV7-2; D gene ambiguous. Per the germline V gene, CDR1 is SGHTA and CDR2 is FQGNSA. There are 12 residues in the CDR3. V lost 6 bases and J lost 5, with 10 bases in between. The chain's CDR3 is CASRAAWETQYF. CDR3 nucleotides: TGTGCCAGCAGGGCCGCGTGGGAGACCCAGTACTTC.

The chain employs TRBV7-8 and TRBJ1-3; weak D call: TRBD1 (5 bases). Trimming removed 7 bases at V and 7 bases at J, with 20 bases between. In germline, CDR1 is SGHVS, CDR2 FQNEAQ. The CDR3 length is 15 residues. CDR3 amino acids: CASTISGGGWNTIYF. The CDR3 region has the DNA TGTGCCAGCACCATATCCGGGGGAGGGTGGAACACCATATATTTT.

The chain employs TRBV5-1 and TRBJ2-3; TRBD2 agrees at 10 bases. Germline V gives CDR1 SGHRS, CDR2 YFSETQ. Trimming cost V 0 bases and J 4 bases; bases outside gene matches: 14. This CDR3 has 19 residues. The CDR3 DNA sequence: TGCGCCAGCAGCTTGGTACGTTTTCTAGCGGGAGTGGGCTCAGATACGCAGTATTTT. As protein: CASSLVRFLAGVGSDTQYF.

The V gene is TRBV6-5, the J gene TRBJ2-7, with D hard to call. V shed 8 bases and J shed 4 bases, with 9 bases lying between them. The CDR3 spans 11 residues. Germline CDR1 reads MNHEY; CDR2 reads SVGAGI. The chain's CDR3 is CASGKKYEQYF. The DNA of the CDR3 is TGTGCCAGCGGAAAAAAGTACGAGCAGTACTTC.

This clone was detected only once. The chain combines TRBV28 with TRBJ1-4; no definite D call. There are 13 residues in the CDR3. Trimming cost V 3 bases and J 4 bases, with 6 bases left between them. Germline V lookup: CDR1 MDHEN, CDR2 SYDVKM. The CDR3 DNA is TGTGCCAGCAGTTTTCGGCATAATGAAAAACTGTTTTTT. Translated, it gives CASSFRHNEKLFF.

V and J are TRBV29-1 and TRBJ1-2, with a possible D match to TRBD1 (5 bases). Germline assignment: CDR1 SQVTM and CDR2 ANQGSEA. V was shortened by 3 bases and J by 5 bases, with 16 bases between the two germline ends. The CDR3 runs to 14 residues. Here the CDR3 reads CSVEPPRDSYGYTF. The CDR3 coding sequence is TGCAGCGTTGAGCCTCCCCGGGACTCTTATGGCTACACCTTC.

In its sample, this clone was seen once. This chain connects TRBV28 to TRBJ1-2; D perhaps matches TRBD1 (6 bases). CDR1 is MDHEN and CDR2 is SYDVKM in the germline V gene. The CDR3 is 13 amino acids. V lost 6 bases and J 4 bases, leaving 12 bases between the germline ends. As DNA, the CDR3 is TGTGCCAGCAGCTCGGGACAAACCTATGGCTACACCTTC. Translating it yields CASSSGQTYGYTF.

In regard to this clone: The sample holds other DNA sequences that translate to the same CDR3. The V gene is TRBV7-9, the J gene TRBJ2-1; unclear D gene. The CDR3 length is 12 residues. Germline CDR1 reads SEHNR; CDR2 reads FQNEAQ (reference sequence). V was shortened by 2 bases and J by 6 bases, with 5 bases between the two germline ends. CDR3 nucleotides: TGTGCCAGCAGCTTAATCTCCAATGAGCAGTTCTTC. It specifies CASSLISNEQFF.

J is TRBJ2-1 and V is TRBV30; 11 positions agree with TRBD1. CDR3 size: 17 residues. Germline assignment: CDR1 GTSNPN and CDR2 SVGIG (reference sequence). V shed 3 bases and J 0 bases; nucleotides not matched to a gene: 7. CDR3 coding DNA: TGTGCCTGGAGGGGGACAGGGGGAATTAGCTCCTACAATGAGCAGTTCTTC. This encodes CAWRGTGGISSYNEQFF.

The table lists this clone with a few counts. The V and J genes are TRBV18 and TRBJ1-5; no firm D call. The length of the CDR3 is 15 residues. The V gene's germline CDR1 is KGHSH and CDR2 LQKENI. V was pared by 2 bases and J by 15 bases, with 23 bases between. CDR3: CASSPWSDFWRVRHF. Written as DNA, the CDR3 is TGTGCCAGCTCACCATGGTCGGATTTTTGGAGAGTCCGGCATTTT. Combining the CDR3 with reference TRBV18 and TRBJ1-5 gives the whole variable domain NAGVMQNPRHLVRRRGQEARLRCSPMKGHSHVYWYRQLPEEGLKFMVYLQKENIIDESGMPKERFSAEFPKEGPSILRIQQVVRGDSAAYFCASSPWSDFWRVRHFGDGTRLSIL.

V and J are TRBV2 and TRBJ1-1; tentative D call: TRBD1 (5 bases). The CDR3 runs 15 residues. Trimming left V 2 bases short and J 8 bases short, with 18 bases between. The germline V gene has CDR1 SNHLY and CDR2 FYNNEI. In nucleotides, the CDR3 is TGTGCCAGCAGTGAATTGTGGGGGAAGGGGACCGAAGCTTTCTTT. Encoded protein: CASSELWGKGTEAFF.

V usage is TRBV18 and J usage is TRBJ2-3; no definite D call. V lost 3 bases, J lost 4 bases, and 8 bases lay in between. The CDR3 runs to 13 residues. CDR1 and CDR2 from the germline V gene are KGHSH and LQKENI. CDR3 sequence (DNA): TGTGCCAGCTCACCCTACCGGGCAGATACGCAGTATTTT. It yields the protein CASSPYRADTQYF.

The CDR3: CASRVASSYEQYF. The CDR3 nucleotides are TGTGCCAGCAGGGTGGCCAGCTCCTACGAGCAGTACTTC. The chain recombines TRBV6-5 with TRBJ2-7; D gene ambiguous. Trimming pared 6 bases from V and 0 bases from J, leaving 9 bases between. Germline lookup yields CDR1 MNHEY and CDR2 SVGAGI. The CDR3 has 13 amino acids.

For the CDR3, the DNA is TGTGCCAGCAGCTTTTGGGAGGGCGGCACCTACGAGCAGTACTTC. This encodes CASSFWEGGTYEQYF. The chain uses TRBV7-8 and TRBJ2-7, with 7 bases aligning to TRBD2. Germline V gene data show CDR1 as SGHVS and CDR2 as FQNEAQ. This CDR3 has 15 amino acids. J was trimmed by 2 bases and V by 3 bases; bases with no gene match: 7. The full variable domain, its missing parts supplied by reference TRBV7-8 and TRBJ2-7, is GAGVSQSPRYKVAKRGQDVALRCDPISGHVSLFWYQQALGQGPEFLTYFQNEAQLDKSGLPSDRFFAERPEGSVSTLKIQRTQQEDSAVYLCASSFWEGGTYEQYFGPGTRLTVT.

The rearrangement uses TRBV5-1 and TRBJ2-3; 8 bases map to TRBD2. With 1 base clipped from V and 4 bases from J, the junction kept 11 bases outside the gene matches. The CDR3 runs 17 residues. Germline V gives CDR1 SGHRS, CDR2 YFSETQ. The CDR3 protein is CASSLILAGTGPDTQYF. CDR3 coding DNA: TGCGCCAGCAGCTTGATTCTAGCGGGTACGGGACCAGATACGCAGTATTTT.

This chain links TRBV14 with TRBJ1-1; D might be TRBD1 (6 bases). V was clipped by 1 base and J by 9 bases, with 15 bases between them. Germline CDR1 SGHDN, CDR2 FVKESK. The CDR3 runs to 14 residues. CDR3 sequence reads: CASSQGGAGTQAFF. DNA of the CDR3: TGTGCCAGCAGCCAAGGGGGGGCAGGTACTCAAGCTTTCTTT.

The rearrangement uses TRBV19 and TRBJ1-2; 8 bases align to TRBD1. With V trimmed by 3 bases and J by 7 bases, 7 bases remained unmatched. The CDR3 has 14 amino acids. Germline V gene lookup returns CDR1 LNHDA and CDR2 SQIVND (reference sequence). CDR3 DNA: TGTGCCAGTAGTATGAGGACAGGGATTGGTGGCTACACCTTC. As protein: CASSMRTGIGGYTF.